A single sample is the source of the 32 T cell receptor beta chains below, sequenced in a study of long-term antiretroviral therapy in people with HIV. Sequencing relied on immunoSEQ assay v3.0, run at survey level. Repertoires were generated with immunoSEQ multiplex PCR, while TCRdb's copy carries only in-frame clones and drops some. The repertoire holds approximately 20,000 clones, roughly 85% seen once, with roughly a tenth in the top ten. The specimen was unsorted PBMCs, collected 4.1 years after starting antiretroviral therapy. These receptors came from a woman aged 40 to 50 with HIV.

This clone was recorded a few times. The J gene is TRBJ2-7, the V gene TRBV9, with D tentatively TRBD1 or TRBD2 (5 bases each). The germline CDR1 and CDR2 sequences are SGDLS and YYNGEE. Trimming pared 3 bases from V and 5 bases from J, leaving 12 bases between. The CDR3 sequence is 13 residues long. The CDR3: CASSAGTGHEQYF. For the CDR3, the DNA is TGTGCCAGCAGCGCCGGGACGGGACACGAGCAGTACTTC.

V gene TRBV7-8 combines with J gene TRBJ1-5; D possibly corresponds to TRBD1 (5 bases). Deletions cut 4 bases from V and 5 bases from J, with 27 bases between. CDR3 length: 19 amino acids. Germline loops: CDR1 SGHVS, CDR2 FQNEAQ. Here the CDR3 reads CASSYISLLGPTADQPQHF. CDR3 DNA: TGTGCCAGCAGCTATATATCCCTACTGGGACCTACCGCGGATCAGCCCCAGCATTTT.

The chain recombines TRBV2 with TRBJ1-1; no reliable D call. The CDR3 is 13 amino acids. Germline CDR1 is SNHLY and CDR2 is FYNNEI. Trimming shortened V by 6 bases and J by 8 bases, and 16 bases separated the two germline ends. This chain's CDR3 is CASSLLAGMEAFF. The CDR3 bases are TGTGCCAGCAGCCTCCTCGCAGGAATGGAAGCTTTCTTT.

The V and J genes are TRBV5-3 and TRBJ1-2; 7 bases agree with TRBD1. TRBV5-3 is flagged as an ORF with uncertain function. The CDR3 sequence is 15 residues long. Trimming took 0 bases from V and 5 from J; bases not matched to a gene: 7. The CDR3 bases are TGTGCCAGAAGCTTGGGCCTTCACAGGGGTTATGGCTACACCTTC. Translation gives CARSLGLHRGYGYTF.

The chain links TRBV5-1 to TRBJ2-7; tentative D call: TRBD2 (5 bases). This CDR3 is built from 14 residues. Germline V gives CDR1 SGHRS, CDR2 YFSETQ. Trimming took off 0 bases at V and 3 bases at J, with 10 bases between the two ends. Here the CDR3 DNA reads TGCGCCAGCAGCTTGGTGGGAGCGGACTACGAGCAGTACTTC. Protein sequence: CASSLVGADYEQYF. The full variable domain, completed using reference TRBV5-1 and TRBJ2-7, is KAGVTQTPRYLIKTRGQQVTLSCSPISGHRSVSWYQQTPGQGLQFLFEYFSETQRNKGNFPGRFSGRQFSNSRSEMNVSTLELGDSALYLCASSLVGADYEQYFGPGTRLTVT.

CDR3 amino acids: CASAVGAQNTEAFF. CDR3 nucleotides: TGTGCCAGCGCCGTTGGGGCGCAGAACACTGAAGCTTTCTTT. This rearrangement joins TRBV6-1 to TRBJ1-1; TRBD1 might be the D (5 bases). The germline V gene encodes CDR1 MNHNS and CDR2 SASEGT. Trimming cost V 8 bases and J 1 base, with 14 bases left between them. This CDR3 comprises 14 residues.

The chain recombines TRBV4-2 with TRBJ2-1, with 7 bases that match TRBD2. Germline assignment: CDR1 LGHNA and CDR2 YNFKEQ. The CDR3 runs to 15 residues. With 6 bases clipped from V and 6 bases from J, the junction kept 11 bases outside the gene matches. DNA of the CDR3: TGTGCCAGCAGTCCAGCGGGATCAGATTCCAATGAGCAGTTCTTC. Protein: CASSPAGSDSNEQFF.

The V gene is TRBV10-1, the J gene TRBJ2-5, with D uncertain. CDR1 WNHNN and CDR2 SYGVQD come from the germline V gene (reference sequence). V was clipped by 4 bases and J by 5 bases, with 11 bases between them. This CDR3 has 13 amino acids. This CDR3 is CASSGGSAETQYF. The CDR3 DNA reads TGCGCCAGCAGTGGAGGCTCGGCTGAGACCCAGTACTTC.

This chain connects TRBV5-4 to TRBJ1-2; possibly TRBD1 for D (6 bases). V lost 1 base and J lost 4, with 17 bases in between. Germline V gene lookup returns CDR1 SGHNT and CDR2 YYREEE (reference sequence). This CDR3 region has 16 residues. The CDR3 loop reads CASSLNSGALGYGYTF. CDR3 DNA sequence: TGTGCCAGCAGCTTGAATTCGGGGGCGCTTGGCTATGGCTACACCTTC.

This chain links TRBV12-5 with TRBJ1-4; no firm D call. In germline, CDR1 is LGHNT, CDR2 FRNRAP. Trimming took off 4 bases at V and 7 bases at J, with 16 bases between the two ends. This CDR3 is built from 15 residues. CDR3 protein: CASGSPPGSSEKLFF. The CDR3 DNA sequence: TGTGCTAGTGGTTCCCCCCCCGGGAGTAGTGAAAAACTGTTTTTT.

The chain uses TRBV7-2 and TRBJ1-6, with D possibly being TRBD1 (5 bases). The CDR3 runs to 15 residues. Looked up from germline, CDR1 is SGHTA and CDR2 is FQGNSA. Trimming removed 2 bases from V and 10 bases from J, with 15 bases in between. The CDR3 protein is CASSLFRQTGSPLHF. CDR3 in DNA: TGTGCCAGCAGCTTATTCCGACAGACCGGATCACCCCTCCACTTT. The whole variable domain, filled in from reference TRBV7-2 and TRBJ1-6, reads GAGVSQSPSNKVTEKGKDVELRCDPISGHTALYWYRQSLGQGLEFLIYFQGNSAPDKSGLPSDRFSAERTGGSVSTLTIQRTQQEDSAVYLCASSLFRQTGSPLHFGNGTRLTVT.

The gene calls are TRBV30 and TRBJ2-5; no firm D call. Germline V lookup: CDR1 GTSNPN, CDR2 SVGIG (reference sequence). The CDR3 is 11 residues long. V was trimmed by 0 bases and J by 5 bases, leaving 4 bases between them. CDR3 sequence reads: CAWSVMETQYF. The CDR3, as DNA: TGTGCCTGGAGTGTAATGGAGACCCAGTACTTC.

As to this clone: One junction end disagrees with the germline gene, perhaps due to a read error. The chain combines TRBV6-6 with TRBJ2-3, with 8 bases fitting TRBD2. Germline CDR1 and CDR2: MNHNY and SVGAGI (reference sequence). This CDR3 is 13 amino acids long. In DNA, the CDR3 is TGTGCCAGCAGTTACGGGGGACTAGATGCGCAGTATTTT. Translated, it gives CASSYGGLDAQYF.

This chain links TRBV11-3 with TRBJ2-5, with D tentatively TRBD1 (5 bases). Germline CDR1 SGHNT, CDR2 YENEEA. V lost 4 bases and J 2 bases, leaving 17 bases between the germline ends. The CDR3 spans 16 residues. The CDR3 protein is CASSSGGAGVQETQYF. CDR3 bases: TGTGCCAGCAGCTCGGGTGGGGCAGGAGTTCAAGAGACCCAGTACTTC.

The chain's CDR3 is CASSQDRVIGGNNEQFF. The CDR3 nucleotides read TGCGCCAGCAGCCAAGATCGGGTTATCGGGGGGAACAATGAGCAGTTCTTC. This chain joins TRBV4-3 and TRBJ2-1; 7 bases line up with TRBD2. CDR3 length: 17 amino acids. V gave up 0 bases and J gave up 5 bases; unmatched junction bases: 10. Germline V gives CDR1 LGHNA, CDR2 YSLEER.

The V gene is TRBV19, the J gene TRBJ1-2; 7 bases line up with TRBD1. CDR1 is LNHDA and CDR2 is SQIVND in the germline V gene (reference sequence). The CDR3 runs 14 residues. J gave up 8 bases and V 7 bases, and 13 bases lay outside the gene matches. The CDR3 spells CASNIDRAEGGYTF. For the CDR3, the DNA is TGTGCCAGTAACATAGACAGGGCCGAGGGAGGCTACACCTTC.

The chain employs TRBV6-1 and TRBJ2-7, with a weak D call TRBD1 (6 bases). CDR3 length: 17 amino acids. The germline V gene has CDR1 MNHNS and CDR2 SASEGT. Deletions cut 1 base from V and 2 bases from J, with 18 bases between. CDR3 region: CASSEVSRGLGTYEQYF. The CDR3 region has the DNA TGTGCCAGCAGTGAAGTCTCCAGGGGCCTCGGAACCTACGAGCAGTACTTC.

This clone was recorded a few times. The chain joins TRBV5-4 to TRBJ1-3; 7 nucleotides match TRBD1. Germline CDR1 reads SGHNT; CDR2 reads YYREEE (reference sequence). V shed 0 bases, J shed 3 bases, and the junction held 3 bases outside the gene matches. This CDR3 comprises 15 residues. CDR3 in amino acids: CASSLDRGSGNTIYF. The DNA of the CDR3 is TGTGCCAGCAGCTTGGACAGGGGAAGTGGAAACACCATATATTTT. Drawing the rest from reference TRBV5-4 and TRBJ1-3, the complete variable domain is ETGVTQSPTHLIKTRGQQVTLRCSSQSGHNTVSWYQQALGQGPQFIFQYYREEENGRGNFPPRFSGLQFPNYSSELNVNALELDDSALYLCASSLDRGSGNTIYFGEGSWLTVV.

The chain recombines TRBV7-9 with TRBJ2-1; 11 bases are shared with TRBD2. The CDR3 contains 16 residues. The trim removed 5 bases at V and 5 bases at J, leaving 8 bases unmatched. Germline lookup yields CDR1 SEHNR and CDR2 FQNEAQ (reference sequence). CDR3 amino acids: CASSLSGGAVHNEQFF. CDR3 DNA sequence: TGTGCCAGCAGCCTTAGCGGGGGGGCTGTCCACAATGAGCAGTTCTTC.

The J gene is TRBJ1-2, the V gene TRBV7-9; D gene ambiguous. The length of the CDR3 is 12 residues. Germline CDR1 and CDR2: SEHNR and FQNEAQ (reference sequence). Trimming stripped 3 bases from V and 1 base from J, with 3 bases between. The CDR3 sequence is CASSLDNYGYTF. The DNA for the CDR3 is TGTGCCAGCAGCTTGGATAACTATGGCTACACCTTC.

The chain couples TRBV18 to TRBJ2-2; D is perhaps TRBD1 (6 bases). Germline assignment: CDR1 KGHSH and CDR2 LQKENI. The CDR3 spans 15 residues. V lost 2 bases, J lost 1 base, and 8 bases lay in between. This CDR3 is CASSPNRENTGELFF. Written as DNA, the CDR3 is TGTGCCAGCTCACCAAACAGGGAGAACACCGGGGAGCTGTTTTTT.

This chain uses TRBV2 with TRBJ2-1, with TRBD2 matching over 11 bases. J gave up 6 bases and V 6 bases, and 7 bases lay outside the gene matches. The CDR3 is 15 amino acids. Germline V gives CDR1 SNHLY, CDR2 FYNNEI. In DNA form, the CDR3 reads TGTGCCAGCAGGGGAACTAGCGGGAGAGGCAATGAGCAGTTCTTC. It specifies CASRGTSGRGNEQFF.

This chain connects TRBV7-9 to TRBJ1-2; unclear D gene. This CDR3 has 14 residues. CDR1 is SEHNR and CDR2 is FQNEAQ in the germline V gene (reference sequence). Deletions cut 3 bases from V and 6 bases from J, with 14 bases between. CDR3 coding DNA: TGTGCCAGCAGCTTGAACGATAACGGGGATGGCTACACCTTC. Translating it yields CASSLNDNGDGYTF.

The rearrangement joins TRBV7-9 to TRBJ2-3; 9 nucleotides match TRBD2. In germline, CDR1 is SEHNR, CDR2 FQNEAQ (reference sequence). The CDR3 is made up of 15 amino acids. The ends lost 7 bases at V and 0 bases at J; junction bases unmatched: 5. CDR3 region: CASNLAGHSTDTQYF. The CDR3 nucleotides are TGTGCCAGCAATCTAGCGGGGCACAGCACAGATACGCAGTATTTT.

The chain carries TRBV28 and TRBJ1-6; no clear D gene. The CDR3 sequence is 16 residues long. CDR1 is MDHEN, CDR2 SYDVKM, per germline. V lost 7 bases and J 2 bases, leaving 15 bases between the germline ends. The CDR3 reads CASISQGSAYNSPLHF. In nucleotides, the CDR3 is TGTGCCAGCATATCTCAAGGTTCGGCCTATAATTCACCCCTCCACTTT.

V is TRBV11-2 and J is TRBJ2-7, with D tentatively TRBD1 or TRBD2 (5 bases each). CDR1 and CDR2 from the germline V gene are SGHAT and FQNNGV. The length of the CDR3 is 14 residues. V gave up 2 bases and J gave up 0 bases, with 8 bases separating them. CDR3 loop: CASSLWGTSYEQYF. In DNA form, the CDR3 reads TGTGCCAGCAGCTTATGGGGGACCTCCTACGAGCAGTACTTC.

This chain joins TRBV9 and TRBJ2-2; no clear D gene. The V end lost 3 bases, the J end lost 0 bases, and 12 bases lay between the germline ends. Germline CDR1 is SGDLS and CDR2 is YYNGEE. The CDR3 is 16 amino acids. For the CDR3, the DNA is TGTGCCAGCAGCGCGGAACCAGTCGCGAACACCGGGGAGCTGTTTTTT. This sequence encodes CASSAEPVANTGELFF.

V gene TRBV11-2 combines with J gene TRBJ2-3; D is undetermined. The CDR3 spans 13 residues. V lost 4 bases and J 1 base, leaving 6 bases between the germline ends. CDR1 is SGHAT and CDR2 is FQNNGV in the germline V gene. The CDR3 nucleotides read TGTGCCAGCAGCTCCGACCGCACAGATACGCAGTATTTT. It translates to CASSSDRTDTQYF.

The rearrangement joins TRBV4-1 to TRBJ1-5; D gene ambiguous. V was shortened by 4 bases and J by 4 bases, with 11 bases between the two germline ends. The CDR3 totals 14 residues. The germline V gene has CDR1 MGHRA and CDR2 YSYEKL. The CDR3 reads CASSRQKANQPQHF. As DNA, the CDR3 is TGCGCCAGCAGCCGGCAGAAGGCGAATCAGCCCCAGCATTTT.

V and J are TRBV5-6 and TRBJ1-3, with 8 bases aligning to TRBD1. Looked up from germline, CDR1 is SGHDT and CDR2 is YYEEEE. This CDR3 region has 15 residues. The junction had 4 bases not matched to a gene; V was cut back by 2 bases and J by 3 bases. CDR3 in DNA: TGTGCCAGCAGCTTCAGGACAGGGAGTGGAAACACCATATATTTT. It codes for CASSFRTGSGNTIYF.

The genes are TRBV10-3 and TRBJ2-7; D is perhaps TRBD1 (8 bases). The CDR3 is 18 residues long. Trimming stripped 1 base from V and 1 base from J, with 20 bases between. Germline V lookup: CDR1 ENHRY, CDR2 SYGVKD. In DNA, the CDR3 is TGTGCCATCAGTGAGTTGGGACAGGCAGCCGGGGGGTCCTACGAGCAGTACTTC. Its translation is CAISELGQAAGGSYEQYF.

The J gene is TRBJ2-5, the V gene TRBV5-5, with D possibly called TRBD1 or TRBD2 (7 bases each). Trimming took off 5 bases at V and 6 bases at J, with 20 bases between the two ends. The CDR3 sequence is 15 residues long. Germline V gives CDR1 SGHKS, CDR2 YYEKEE (reference sequence). The chain's CDR3 is CASRLAGGAEKTQYF. CDR3 coding DNA: TGTGCCAGCAGATTAGCAGGGGGGGCGGAAAAGACCCAGTACTTC.